These 10 T cell receptor beta chains share one sample of origin, sequenced in a study of T cells in Graves' hyperthyroidism and ophthalmopathy. Amplification of TCR beta CDR3 regions was performed using RNA transcripts as template. HTBI primers were employed in a first-round RT-PCR of the TCR CDR3. In TCRdb, the multiplex PCR reads were re-called with MiXCR into one record per CDR3 protein. This sample has more than 300,000 distinct CDR3 sequences, with about 14% found just once. What was sequenced was blood. The receptors were sampled from a woman between 55 and 75 years old with Graves' hyperthyroidism.

This clonotype appeared many times. The chain employs TRBV2 and TRBJ2-3; D not resolved. This CDR3 contains 15 residues. CDR1 SNHLY and CDR2 FYNNEI come from the germline V gene. V was clipped by 5 bases and J by 2 bases, with 14 bases between them. Written as DNA, the CDR3 is TGTGCCAGCAGTCCCAACCCAGGTTCCACAGATACGCAGTATTTT. This translates into CASSPNPGSTDTQYF.

This clonotype was counted ten times or more. The chain recombines TRBV30 with TRBJ1-5; no clear D. The CDR3 is made up of 14 amino acids. CDR1 is GTSNPN and CDR2 is SVGIG in the germline V gene (reference sequence). The V gene lost 4 bases and the J gene lost 1 base, with 11 bases spanning the gap. Here the CDR3 reads CAWTWPGSNQPQHF. CDR3 in DNA: TGTGCCTGGACGTGGCCTGGGAGCAATCAGCCCCAGCATTTT.

This clonotype was picked up many times. The chain links TRBV5-1 to TRBJ2-7, with 9 bases matching TRBD1. The CDR3 is 13 residues long. V was pared by 3 bases and J by 6 bases, with 4 bases of the junction left unmatched. CDR1 SGHRS and CDR2 YFSETQ come from the germline V gene. The CDR3 DNA is TGCGCCAGCAGCTCGACAGGGGGACGCGAGCAGTACTTC. Translated, it gives CASSSTGGREQYF.

This clonotype was found many times. The chain recombines TRBV20-1 with TRBJ1-4, with unresolved D. The germline V gene has CDR1 DFQATT and CDR2 SNEGSKA (reference sequence). The CDR3 has 11 residues. DNA of the CDR3: TGCTCCTGTGGGGTAAATGAAAAACTGTTTTTT. Its translation: CSCGVNEKLFF.

The table lists this clonotype with many counts. The V gene is TRBV6-1, the J gene TRBJ2-3, with 7 bases that match TRBD2. With V trimmed by 10 bases and J by 3 bases, 13 bases remained unmatched. In germline, CDR1 is MNHNS, CDR2 SASEGT. The CDR3 is 15 residues long. CDR3 region: CATPGGGAPTDTQYF. The DNA for the CDR3 is TGTGCCACCCCTGGGGGAGGGGCCCCGACAGATACGCAGTATTTT.

This clonotype has a count of ten or more. The gene calls are TRBV3-1 and TRBJ1-4; D is ambiguous. The germline V gene encodes CDR1 LGHDT and CDR2 YNNKEL (reference sequence). This CDR3 has 15 amino acids. The V end lost 3 bases, the J end lost 6 bases, and 14 bases lay between the germline ends. CDR3 DNA sequence: TGTGCCAGCAGCCAGGGTGTGGACGGCGATGAAAAACTGTTTTTT. It encodes CASSQGVDGDEKLFF.

The rearrangement uses TRBV25-1 and TRBJ2-5, with TRBD1 matching over 9 bases. V lost 0 bases to trimming and J lost 5 bases; unmatched junction nucleotides: 10. CDR3 length: 17 amino acids. Germline CDR1 reads MGHDK; CDR2 reads SYGVNS. CDR3 in amino acids: CASSEYPLGQGLETQYF. CDR3 nucleotide sequence: TGTGCCAGCAGTGAATACCCCCTGGGACAGGGTTTGGAGACCCAGTACTTC.

As concerns this clonotype: Possible read error: a much larger clone is one base away. The chain joins TRBV11-2 to TRBJ2-6, with D tentatively TRBD1 (5 bases). This CDR3 is built from 14 residues. Germline lookup yields CDR1 SGHAT and CDR2 FQNNGV. The CDR3 region has the DNA TGTGCCAGCAGCCCCAGGGAAGGGGCCAACGTCCTGATTTTC. Translated: CASSPREGANVLIF. The full variable domain, rest sourced from reference TRBV11-2 and TRBJ2-6, is EAGVAQSPRYKIIEKRQSVAFWCNPISGHATLYWYQQILGQGPKLLIQFQNNGVVDDSQLPKDRFSAERLKGVDSTLKIQPAKLEDSAVYLCASSPREGANVLIFGAGSRLTVL.

The chain couples TRBV20-1 to TRBJ2-1, with 9 positions matching TRBD2. After removal of 3 bases from V and 0 bases from J, the junction contained 6 bases not matched to a gene. Germline lookup yields CDR1 DFQATT and CDR2 SNEGSKA (reference sequence). This CDR3 region has 16 residues. CDR3 region: CSARGTSRSSYNEQFF. CDR3 bases: TGCAGTGCTAGGGGGACTAGCCGGAGCTCCTACAATGAGCAGTTCTTC.

V usage is TRBV11-2 and J usage is TRBJ2-7; 11 bases agree with TRBD2. The ends lost 5 bases at V and 5 bases at J; junction bases unmatched: 8. CDR3 size: 15 residues. Germline CDR1 is SGHAT and CDR2 is FQNNGV. The CDR3 spells CASSPLSGRGHEQYF. CDR3 DNA sequence: TGTGCCAGCAGCCCCCTTAGCGGGAGGGGCCACGAGCAGTACTTC.